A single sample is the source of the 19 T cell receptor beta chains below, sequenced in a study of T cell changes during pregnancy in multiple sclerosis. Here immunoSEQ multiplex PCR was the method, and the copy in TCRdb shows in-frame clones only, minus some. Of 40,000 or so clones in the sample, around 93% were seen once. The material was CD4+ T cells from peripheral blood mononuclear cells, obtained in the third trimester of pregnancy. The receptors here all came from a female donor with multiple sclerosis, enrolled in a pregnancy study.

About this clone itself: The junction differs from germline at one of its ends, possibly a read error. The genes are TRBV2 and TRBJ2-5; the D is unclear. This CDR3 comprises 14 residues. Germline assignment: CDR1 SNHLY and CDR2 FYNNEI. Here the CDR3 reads CASREVLAQETQYF. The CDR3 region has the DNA TGTGCCAGCAGGGAAGTCCTGGCCCAAGAGACCCAGTACTTC.

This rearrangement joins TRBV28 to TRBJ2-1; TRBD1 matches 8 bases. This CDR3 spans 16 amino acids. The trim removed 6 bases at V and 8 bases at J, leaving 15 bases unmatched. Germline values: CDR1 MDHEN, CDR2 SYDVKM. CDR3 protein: CASRPQPGQVRDEQFF. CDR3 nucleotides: TGTGCCAGCAGACCGCAACCGGGACAGGTTAGAGATGAGCAGTTCTTC.

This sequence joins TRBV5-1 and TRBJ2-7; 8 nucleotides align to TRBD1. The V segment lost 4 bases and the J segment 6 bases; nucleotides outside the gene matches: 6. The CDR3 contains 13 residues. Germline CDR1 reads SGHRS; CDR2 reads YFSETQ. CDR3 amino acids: CASSHDRGLEQYF. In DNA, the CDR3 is TGCGCCAGCAGCCACGACAGGGGACTCGAGCAGTACTTC.

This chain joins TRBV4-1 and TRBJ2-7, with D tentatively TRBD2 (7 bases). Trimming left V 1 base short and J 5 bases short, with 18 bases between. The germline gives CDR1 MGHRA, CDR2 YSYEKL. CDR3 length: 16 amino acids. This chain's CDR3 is CASSQGRGGRGDEQYF. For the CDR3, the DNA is TGCGCCAGCAGCCAAGGGAGGGGGGGGCGCGGGGACGAGCAGTACTTC.

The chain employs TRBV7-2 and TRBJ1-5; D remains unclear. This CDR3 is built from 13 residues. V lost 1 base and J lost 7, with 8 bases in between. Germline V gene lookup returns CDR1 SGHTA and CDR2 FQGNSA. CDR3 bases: TGTGCCAGCAGCTTAGGGCCACAGCAGCCCCAGCATTTT. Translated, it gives CASSLGPQQPQHF.

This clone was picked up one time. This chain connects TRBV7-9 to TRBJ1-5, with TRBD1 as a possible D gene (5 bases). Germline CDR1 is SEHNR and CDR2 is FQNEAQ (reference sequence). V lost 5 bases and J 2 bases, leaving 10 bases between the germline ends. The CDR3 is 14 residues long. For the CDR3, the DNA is TGTGCCAGCAGCCCCGGGGGAGGCAATCAGCCCCAGCATTTT. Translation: CASSPGGGNQPQHF.

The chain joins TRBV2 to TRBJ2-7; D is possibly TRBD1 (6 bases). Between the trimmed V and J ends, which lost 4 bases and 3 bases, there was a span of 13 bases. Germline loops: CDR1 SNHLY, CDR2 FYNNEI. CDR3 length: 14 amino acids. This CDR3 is CASSGGTRVYEQYF. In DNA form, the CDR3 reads TGTGCCAGCAGTGGAGGGACAAGAGTCTACGAGCAGTACTTC.

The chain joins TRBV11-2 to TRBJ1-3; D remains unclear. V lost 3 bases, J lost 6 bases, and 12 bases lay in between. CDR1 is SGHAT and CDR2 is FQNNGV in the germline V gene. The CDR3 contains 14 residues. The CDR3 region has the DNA TGTGCCAGCAGCTTCGGAGATAACTCAAACACCATATATTTT. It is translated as CASSFGDNSNTIYF.

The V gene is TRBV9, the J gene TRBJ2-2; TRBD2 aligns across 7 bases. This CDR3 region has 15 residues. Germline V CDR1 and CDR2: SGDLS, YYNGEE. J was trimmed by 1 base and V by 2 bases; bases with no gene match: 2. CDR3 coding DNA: TGTGCCAGCAGCGTCACTAGCGAGAACACCGGGGAGCTGTTTTTT. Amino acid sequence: CASSVTSENTGELFF. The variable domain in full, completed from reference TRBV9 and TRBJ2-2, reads DSGVTQTPKHLITATGQRVTLRCSPRSGDLSVYWYQQSLDQGLQFLIQYYNGEERAKGNILERFSAQQFPDLHSELNLSSLELGDSALYFCASSVTSENTGELFFGEGSRLTVL.

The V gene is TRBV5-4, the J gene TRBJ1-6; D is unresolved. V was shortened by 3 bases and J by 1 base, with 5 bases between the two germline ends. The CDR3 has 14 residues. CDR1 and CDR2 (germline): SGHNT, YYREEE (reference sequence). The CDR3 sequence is CASSSKSYNSPLHF. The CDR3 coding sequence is TGTGCCAGCAGCTCTAAGTCCTATAATTCACCCCTCCACTTT.

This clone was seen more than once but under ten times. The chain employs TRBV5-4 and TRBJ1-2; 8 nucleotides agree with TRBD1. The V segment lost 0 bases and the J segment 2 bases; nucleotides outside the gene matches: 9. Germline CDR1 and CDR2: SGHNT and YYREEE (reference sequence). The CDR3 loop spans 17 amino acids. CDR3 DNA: TGTGCCAGCAGCTTGGTCAGCGGCTGGACAGGGAACTATGGCTACACCTTC. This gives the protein CASSLVSGWTGNYGYTF.

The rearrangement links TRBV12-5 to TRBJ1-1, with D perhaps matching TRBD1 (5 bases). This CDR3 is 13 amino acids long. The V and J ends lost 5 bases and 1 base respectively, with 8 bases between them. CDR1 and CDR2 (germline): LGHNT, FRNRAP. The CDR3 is CASGTTENTEAFF. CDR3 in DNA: TGTGCTAGTGGTACGACAGAGAACACTGAAGCTTTCTTT.

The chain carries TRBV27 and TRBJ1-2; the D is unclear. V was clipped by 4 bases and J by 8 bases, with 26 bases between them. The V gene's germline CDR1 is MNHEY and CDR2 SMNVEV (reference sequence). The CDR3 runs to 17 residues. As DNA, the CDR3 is TGTGCCAGCAGTTCCCTGGTCGAGAGGCGCCACGCGGGAGGCTACACCTTC. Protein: CASSSLVERRHAGGYTF.

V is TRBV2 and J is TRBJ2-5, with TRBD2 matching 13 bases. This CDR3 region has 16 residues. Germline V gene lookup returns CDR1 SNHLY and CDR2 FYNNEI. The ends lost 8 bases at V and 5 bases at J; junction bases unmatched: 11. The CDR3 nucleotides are TGTGCCAGCGGGGAGGGGACTAGCGGGGTCGGGGAGACCCAGTACTTC. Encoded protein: CASGEGTSGVGETQYF.

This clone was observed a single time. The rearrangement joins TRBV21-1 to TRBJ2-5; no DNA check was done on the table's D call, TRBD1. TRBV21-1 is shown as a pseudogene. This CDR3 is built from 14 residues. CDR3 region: CASRRGSEGETQYF. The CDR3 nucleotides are TGTGCCAGCAGAAGGGGGAGCGAAGGGGAGACCCAGTACTTC.

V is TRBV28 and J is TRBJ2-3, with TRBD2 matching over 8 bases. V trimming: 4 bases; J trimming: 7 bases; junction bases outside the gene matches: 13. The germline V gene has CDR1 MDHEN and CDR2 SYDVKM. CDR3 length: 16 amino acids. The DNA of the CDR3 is TGTGCCAGCAGTTCGGGGGGGGCAGGGGACTCTTATACGCAGTATTTT. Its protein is CASSSGGAGDSYTQYF.

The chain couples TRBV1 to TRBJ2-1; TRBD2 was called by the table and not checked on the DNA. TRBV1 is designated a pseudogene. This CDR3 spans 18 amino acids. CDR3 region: CTSSQDRLALRCIQEQFF. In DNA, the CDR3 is TGCACCAGCAGCCAAGATAGACTAGCTCTCCGGTGCATACAGGAGCAGTTCTTC.

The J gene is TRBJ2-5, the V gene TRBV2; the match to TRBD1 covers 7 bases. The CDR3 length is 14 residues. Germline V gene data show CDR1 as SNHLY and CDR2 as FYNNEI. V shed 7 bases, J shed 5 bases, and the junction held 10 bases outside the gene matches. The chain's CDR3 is CASIKETGVETQYF. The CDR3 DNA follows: TGTGCCAGCATAAAAGAAACAGGGGTGGAGACCCAGTACTTC.

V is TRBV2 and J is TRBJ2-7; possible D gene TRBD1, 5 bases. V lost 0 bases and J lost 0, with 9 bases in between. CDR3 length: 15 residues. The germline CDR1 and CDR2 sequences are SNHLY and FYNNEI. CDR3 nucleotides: TGTGCCAGCAGTGAAGCGCCAGGGTCCTCCTACGAGCAGTACTTC. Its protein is CASSEAPGSSYEQYF.